This T cell receptor beta chain was observed in a study of regulatory T cells in long-lasting Graves disease. Study-level results: Persistent disease exhibited a predilection for TRBV28, TRBJ1-2 and TRBJ2-5.

In this sample, this clonotype turned up many times. The antigen remains undetermined. In building TCR beta libraries, iRepertoire HTBI primers were used together with Arm-PCR of CDR3 regions. TCRdb reanalysed the multiplex PCR reads using MiXCR and keeps one entry per CDR3 protein. The data hold approximately 540,000 distinct CDR3 sequences, with 9.5% to 15% observed a single time. The V end lost 6 bases, the J end lost 0 bases, and 15 bases lay between the germline ends. This CDR3 is 16 amino acids long. Documented time point: newly diagnosed GD, antithyroid drugs for less than 3 months. Extracted RNA from PBMCs served as the source of the TCR library. Doctors identified Graves' disease using the American Thyroid Association guidelines. Staff drew roughly 10 milliliters of peripheral blood into EDTA tubes. The same sample was also used in a study of T cells in Graves' hyperthyroidism and ophthalmopathy.

V is TRBV12-3 or TRBV12-4 and J is TRBJ1-3, with D possibly being TRBD1 (6 bases). This sequence was found in a woman aged 25-40 years with Graves disease. The starting material was peripheral blood mononuclear cells (PBMCs), obtained at new diagnosis, from a patient treated with antithyroid drugs. CDR3 residues: CASSLGGSYSGNTIYF. In nucleotides, the CDR3 is TGTGCCAGCAGCCTAGGGGGAAGCTACTCTGGAAACACCATATATTTT.